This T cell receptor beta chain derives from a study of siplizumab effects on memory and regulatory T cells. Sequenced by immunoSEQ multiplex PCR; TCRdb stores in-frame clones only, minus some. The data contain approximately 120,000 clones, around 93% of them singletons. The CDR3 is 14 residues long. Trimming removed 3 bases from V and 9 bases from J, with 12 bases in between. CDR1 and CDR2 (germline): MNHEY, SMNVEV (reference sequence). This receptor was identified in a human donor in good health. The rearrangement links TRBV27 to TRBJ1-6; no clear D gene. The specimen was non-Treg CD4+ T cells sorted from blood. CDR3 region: CASSFSGVGSPLHF. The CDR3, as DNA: TGTGCCAGCAGTTTTTCCGGGGTGGGTTCACCCCTCCACTTT.